This T cell receptor beta chain emerged from a study of shared clonotypes between healthy human individuals. Study background: CD8 memory received one plate per donor, CD8 naive two, CD4 memory three and CD4 naive three. General study findings and limits: Non-shared clonotypes had lower generation probabilities than clonotypes shared by all four sorted-subset donors. Despite large depth, sorted-subset datasets appeared incompletely sequenced.

A remark on this clone: As yet, its antigen is unknown.

The CDR3 is made up of 18 amino acids. The J segment lost 1 base and the V segment lost 3 bases, leaving 5 bases of the junction unmatched. The assay was immunoSEQ multiplex PCR, and TCRdb's table has in-frame clones only and misses some. The table shows 2 million to 3 million clones, with over 85% occurring only once. This TCR came from a man in his late teens or twenties in good health. Some clones in this sample may be carry-over from other donors' samples. The V and J genes are TRBV23-1 and TRBJ2-1, with TRBD2 matching 14 bases. TRBV23-1 is an open reading frame whose function is uncertain. The sample consisted of naive CD4+ T cells from PBMCs. Indicated subset: CD45RA+ positively selected. CDR3 residues: CASSHPGLAGVSYNEQFF. CDR3 nucleotides: TGCGCCAGCAGTCATCCGGGACTAGCGGGAGTGTCCTACAATGAGCAGTTCTTC.